The following is a T cell receptor (beta chain) sequence with its context. Its antigen is currently unknown. A read error may be the cause here, since a much bigger clone is one base away. Breast cancer patients provided tissue from their axillary draining lymph nodes. TCRdb itself ran the multiplex PCR reads through MiXCR, one entry per CDR3 protein. The table lists about 140,000 distinct CDR3 sequences, 30% to 35% of them singletons. The entry originates in a study of breast tumors, draining lymph nodes, adjacent tissues. Regarding the study as a whole: Luminal-like breast cancer showed significantly greater tumor-nontumor repertoire similarity than basal-like breast cancer did. Tumor repertoires ranked between lymph nodes and nontumor tissue in diversity, with V and J gene preferences. Most tumor T cells seemingly derive from lymph node, then expand in tumor. That most tumor T cells come from lymph nodes remained unproven.

Specimen: axillary lymph node tissue. The receptor was isolated from a female donor with breast cancer. Some clones in this sample may be carry-over from other donors' samples.

This CDR3 reads CASSLMSIGVGDQPQHF. The CDR3 DNA is TGTGCCAGCAGTCTCATGAGTATAGGGGTGGGCGATCAGCCCCAGCATTTT. This rearrangement joins TRBV28 to TRBJ1-5; D is possibly TRBD1 (5 bases). The germline V and J ends were trimmed by 5 bases and 5 bases, with 22 bases remaining between them. Germline assignment: CDR1 MDHEN and CDR2 SYDVKM. CDR3 length: 17 amino acids.